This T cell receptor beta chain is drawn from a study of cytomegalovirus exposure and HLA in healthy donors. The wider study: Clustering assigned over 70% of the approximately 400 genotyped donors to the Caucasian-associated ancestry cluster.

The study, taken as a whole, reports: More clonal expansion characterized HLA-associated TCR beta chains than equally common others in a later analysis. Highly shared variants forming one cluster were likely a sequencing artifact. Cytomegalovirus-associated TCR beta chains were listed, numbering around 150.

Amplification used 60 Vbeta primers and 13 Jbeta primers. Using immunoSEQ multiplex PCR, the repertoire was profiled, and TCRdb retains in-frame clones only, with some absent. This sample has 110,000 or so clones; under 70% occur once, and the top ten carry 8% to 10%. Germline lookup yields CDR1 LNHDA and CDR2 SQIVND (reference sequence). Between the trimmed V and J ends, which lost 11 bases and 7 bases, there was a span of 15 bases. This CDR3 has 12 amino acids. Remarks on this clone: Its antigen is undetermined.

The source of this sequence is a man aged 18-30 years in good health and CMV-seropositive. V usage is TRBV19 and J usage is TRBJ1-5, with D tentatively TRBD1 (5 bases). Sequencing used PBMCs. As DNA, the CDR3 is TGTGCCGGCGGGGGGTATGGCCAGCCCCAGCATTTT. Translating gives CAGGGYGQPQHF.